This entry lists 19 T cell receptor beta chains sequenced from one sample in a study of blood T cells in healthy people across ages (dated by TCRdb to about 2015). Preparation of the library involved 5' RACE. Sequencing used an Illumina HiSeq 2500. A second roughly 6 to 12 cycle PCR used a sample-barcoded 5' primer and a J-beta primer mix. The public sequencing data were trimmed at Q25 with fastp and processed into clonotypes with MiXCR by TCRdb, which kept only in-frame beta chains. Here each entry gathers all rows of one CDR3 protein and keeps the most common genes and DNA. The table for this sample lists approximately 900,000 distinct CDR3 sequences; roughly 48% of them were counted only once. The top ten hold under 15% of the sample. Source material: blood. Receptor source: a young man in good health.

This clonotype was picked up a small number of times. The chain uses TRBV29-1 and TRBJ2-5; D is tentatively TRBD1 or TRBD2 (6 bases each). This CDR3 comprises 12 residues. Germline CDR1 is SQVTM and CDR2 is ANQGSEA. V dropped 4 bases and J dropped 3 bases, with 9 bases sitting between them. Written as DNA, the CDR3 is TGCAGCGTTGGGGGGGCAGAAGAGACCCAGTACTTC. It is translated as CSVGGAEETQYF. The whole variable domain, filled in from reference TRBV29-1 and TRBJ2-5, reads SAVISQKPSRDICQRGTSLTIQCQVDSQVTMMFWYRQQPGQSLTLIATANQGSEATYESGFVIDKFPISRPNLTFSTLTVSNMSPEDSSIYLCSVGGAEETQYFGPGTRLLVL.

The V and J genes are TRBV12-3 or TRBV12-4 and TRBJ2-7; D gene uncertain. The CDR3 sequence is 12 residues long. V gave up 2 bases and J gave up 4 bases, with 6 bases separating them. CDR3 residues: CASSLQFYEQYF. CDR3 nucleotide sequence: TGTGCCAGCAGTTTACAGTTTTACGAGCAGTACTTC.

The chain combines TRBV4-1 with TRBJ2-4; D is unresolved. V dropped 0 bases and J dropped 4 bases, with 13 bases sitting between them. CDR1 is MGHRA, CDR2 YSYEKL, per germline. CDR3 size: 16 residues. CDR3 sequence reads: CASSQDLRRPKNIQYF. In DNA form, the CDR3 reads TGCGCCAGCAGCCAAGATCTGAGGCGGCCTAAAAACATTCAGTACTTC.

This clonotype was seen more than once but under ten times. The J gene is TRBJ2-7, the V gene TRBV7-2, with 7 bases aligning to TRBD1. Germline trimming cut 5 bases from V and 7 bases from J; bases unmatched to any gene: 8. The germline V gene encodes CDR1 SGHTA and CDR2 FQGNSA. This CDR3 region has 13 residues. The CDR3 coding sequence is TGTGCCAGCAGCGAACATAAGGGGGCGGAGCAGTACTTC. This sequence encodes CASSEHKGAEQYF.

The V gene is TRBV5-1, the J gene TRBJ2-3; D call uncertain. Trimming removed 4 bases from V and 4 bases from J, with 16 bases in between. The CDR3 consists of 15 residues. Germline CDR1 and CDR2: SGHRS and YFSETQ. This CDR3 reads CASSPVQPQADTQYF. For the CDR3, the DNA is TGCGCCAGCAGCCCCGTCCAGCCGCAGGCAGATACGCAGTATTTT. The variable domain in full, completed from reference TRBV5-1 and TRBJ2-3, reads KAGVTQTPRYLIKTRGQQVTLSCSPISGHRSVSWYQQTPGQGLQFLFEYFSETQRNKGNFPGRFSGRQFSNSRSEMNVSTLELGDSALYLCASSPVQPQADTQYFGPGTRLTVL.

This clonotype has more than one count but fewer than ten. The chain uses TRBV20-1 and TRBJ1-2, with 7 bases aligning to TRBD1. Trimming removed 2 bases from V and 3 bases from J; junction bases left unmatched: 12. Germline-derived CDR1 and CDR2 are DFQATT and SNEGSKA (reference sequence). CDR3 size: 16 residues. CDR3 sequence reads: CSARSSWDSRDYGYTF. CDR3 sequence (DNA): TGCAGTGCTAGATCTAGTTGGGACAGCCGAGACTATGGCTACACCTTC.

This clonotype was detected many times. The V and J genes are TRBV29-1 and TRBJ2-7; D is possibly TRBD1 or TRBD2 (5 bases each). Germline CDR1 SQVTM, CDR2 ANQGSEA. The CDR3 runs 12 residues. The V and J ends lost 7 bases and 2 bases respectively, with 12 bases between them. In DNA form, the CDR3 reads TGCAGCGCCCGGGACCCCACCTACGAGCAGTACTTC. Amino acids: CSARDPTYEQYF.

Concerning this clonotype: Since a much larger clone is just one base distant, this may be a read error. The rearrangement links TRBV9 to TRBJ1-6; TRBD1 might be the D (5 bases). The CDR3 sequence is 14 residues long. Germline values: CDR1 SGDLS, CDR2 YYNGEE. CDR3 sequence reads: CVSSVQGGNSPLHF. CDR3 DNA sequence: TGTGTCAGCAGCGTGCAGGGCGGCAATTCACCCCTCCACTTT.

The CDR3 loop is CSVRGSYEQYF. As DNA, the CDR3 is TGCAGCGTGAGGGGGTCCTACGAGCAGTACTTC. V and J are TRBV29-1 and TRBJ2-7; TRBD1 is a possible D gene (6 bases). CDR1 is SQVTM and CDR2 is ANQGSEA in the germline V gene. The germline V and J ends were trimmed by 6 bases and 1 base, with 7 bases remaining between them. The length of the CDR3 is 11 residues.

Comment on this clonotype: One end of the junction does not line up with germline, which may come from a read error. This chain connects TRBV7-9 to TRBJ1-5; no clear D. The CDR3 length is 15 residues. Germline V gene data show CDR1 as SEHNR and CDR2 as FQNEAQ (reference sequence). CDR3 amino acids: CASSLDWGFDQPQHF. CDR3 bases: TGTGCCAGCAGCTTAGATTGGGGTTTTGATCAACCCCAGCATTTT.

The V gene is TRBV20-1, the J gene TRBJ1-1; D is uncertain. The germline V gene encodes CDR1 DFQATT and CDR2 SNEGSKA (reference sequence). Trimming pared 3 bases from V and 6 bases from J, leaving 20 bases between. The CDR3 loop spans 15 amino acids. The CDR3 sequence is CSASSRRVLTAEAFF. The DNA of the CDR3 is TGCAGTGCTAGCTCCAGGCGTGTCCTAACAGCTGAAGCTTTCTTT.

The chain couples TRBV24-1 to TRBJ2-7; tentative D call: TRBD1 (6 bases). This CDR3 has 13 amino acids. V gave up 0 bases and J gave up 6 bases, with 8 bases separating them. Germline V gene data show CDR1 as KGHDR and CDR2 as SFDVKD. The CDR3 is CATSDLPGAEQYF. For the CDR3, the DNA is TGTGCCACCAGTGATTTGCCAGGGGCCGAGCAGTACTTC.

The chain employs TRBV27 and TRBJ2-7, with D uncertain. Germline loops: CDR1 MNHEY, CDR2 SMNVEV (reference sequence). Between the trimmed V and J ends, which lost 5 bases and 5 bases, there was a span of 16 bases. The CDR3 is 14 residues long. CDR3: CASSVSERRHEQYF. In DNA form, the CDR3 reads TGTGCCAGCAGTGTAAGTGAACGACGACACGAGCAGTACTTC.

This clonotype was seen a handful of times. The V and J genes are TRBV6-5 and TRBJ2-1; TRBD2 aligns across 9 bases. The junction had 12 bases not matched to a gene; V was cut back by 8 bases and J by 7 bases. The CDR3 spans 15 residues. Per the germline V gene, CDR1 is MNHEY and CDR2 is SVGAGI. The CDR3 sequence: CASRPSGGTYNEQFF. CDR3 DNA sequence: TGTGCCAGCCGTCCAAGCGGGGGGACTTATAATGAGCAGTTCTTC.

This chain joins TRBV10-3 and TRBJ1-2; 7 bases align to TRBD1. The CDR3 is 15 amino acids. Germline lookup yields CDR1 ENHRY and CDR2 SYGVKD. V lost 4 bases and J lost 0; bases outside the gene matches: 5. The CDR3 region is CAISGGTVANYGYTF. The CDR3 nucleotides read TGTGCCATCAGTGGCGGGACAGTCGCTAACTATGGCTACACCTTC.

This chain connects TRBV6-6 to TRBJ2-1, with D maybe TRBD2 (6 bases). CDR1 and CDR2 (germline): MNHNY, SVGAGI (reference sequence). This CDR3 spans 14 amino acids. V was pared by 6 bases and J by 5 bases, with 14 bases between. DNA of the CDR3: TGTGCCAGCAGCGCAATCCGGGAGAACAATGAGCAGTTCTTC. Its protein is CASSAIRENNEQFF.

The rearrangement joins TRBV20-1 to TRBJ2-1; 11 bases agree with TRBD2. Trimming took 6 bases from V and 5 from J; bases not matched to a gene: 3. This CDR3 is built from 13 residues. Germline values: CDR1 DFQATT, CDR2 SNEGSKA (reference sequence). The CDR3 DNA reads TGCAGTGCAACGACTAGCGGGGACAATGAGCAGTTCTTC. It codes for CSATTSGDNEQFF.

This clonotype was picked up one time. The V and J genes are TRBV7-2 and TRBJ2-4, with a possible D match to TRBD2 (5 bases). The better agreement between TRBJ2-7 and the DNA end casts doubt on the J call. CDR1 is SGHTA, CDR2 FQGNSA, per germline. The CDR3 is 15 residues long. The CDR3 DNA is TGTGCCAGCAGCTTACAAGGACTCCCTTCCTACGAGCAGTACTTC. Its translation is CASSLQGLPSYEQYF.

Here the CDR3 reads CSANGWLAETYNEQFF. DNA of the CDR3: TGCAGTGCTAATGGGTGGCTAGCGGAAACTTACAATGAGCAGTTCTTC. This chain links TRBV20-1 with TRBJ2-1; TRBD2 matches 7 bases. V shed 4 bases and J 4 bases; nucleotides not matched to a gene: 13. This CDR3 comprises 16 residues. The germline V gene has CDR1 DFQATT and CDR2 SNEGSKA (reference sequence).